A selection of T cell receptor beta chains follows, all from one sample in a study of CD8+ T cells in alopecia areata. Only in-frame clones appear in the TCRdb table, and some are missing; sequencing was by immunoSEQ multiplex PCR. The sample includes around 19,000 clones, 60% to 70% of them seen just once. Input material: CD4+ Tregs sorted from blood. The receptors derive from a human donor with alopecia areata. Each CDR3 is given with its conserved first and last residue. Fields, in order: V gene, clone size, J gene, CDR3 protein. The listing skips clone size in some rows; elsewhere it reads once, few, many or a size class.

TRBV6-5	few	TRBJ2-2	CASSYGGGTGELFF
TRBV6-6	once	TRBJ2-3	CASSDQQGAWQYF
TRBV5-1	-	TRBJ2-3	CASSSPGGTQISTDTQYF
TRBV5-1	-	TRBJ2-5	CASSLAYGGAEETQYF
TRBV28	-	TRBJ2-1	CASRLLAGGPNNEQFF
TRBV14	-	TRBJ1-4	CASSPPGINEKLFF
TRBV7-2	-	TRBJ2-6	CASSLGTANSGANVLTF
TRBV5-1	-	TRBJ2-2	CASSFNPAGELFF
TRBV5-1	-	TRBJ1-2	CASSPGQGGGYTF
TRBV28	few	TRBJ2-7	CASSPLGGVAYEQYF
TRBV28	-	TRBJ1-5	CASMEGFGSNQPQHF
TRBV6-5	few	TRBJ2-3	CASRTSGGTDTQYF
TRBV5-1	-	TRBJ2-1	CASSSGLAGARYNEQFF
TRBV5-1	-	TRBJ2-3	CASSLGQGGTDTQYF
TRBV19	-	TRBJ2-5	CATRRGETQYF
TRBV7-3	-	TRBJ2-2	CASSLRETGELFF
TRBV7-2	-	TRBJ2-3	CASTRLAGTPPDTQYF
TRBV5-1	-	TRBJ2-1	CASSKTYRGSYNEQFF
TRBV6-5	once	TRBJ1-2	CASSQTGDGGYTF
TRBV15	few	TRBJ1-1	CATSRVSGWQENTEAFF
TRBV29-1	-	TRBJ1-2	CSVVRDGYTF
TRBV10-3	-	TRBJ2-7	CAISVDRGPTYEQYF
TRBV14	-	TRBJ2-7	CASSQTTGGRDEQYF